Shown below are 3 T cell receptor beta chains from a single sample sequenced in a study of T cell repertoires in cytomegalovirus infection. TCRdb fed the reads into MiXCR, producing one record per CDR3 protein. In the table there are 700,000 to 850,000 distinct CDR3 sequences, less than 35% of which are singletons. Their antigen targets remain unknown. This sample comprised cultured CD8+ T cells from PBMCs, obtained from culture after CMV antigen stimulation. The source is a human donor in good health (CMV status not recorded). Some clones in this sample may be carry-over from other donors' samples.

This sequence joins TRBV19 and TRBJ1-2, with D hard to call. V gave up 7 bases and J gave up 2 bases, with 11 bases separating them. The germline V gene encodes CDR1 LNHDA and CDR2 SQIVND (reference sequence). The CDR3 runs 13 residues. The CDR3 region has the DNA TGTGCCAGTACCCTAGCGTCGAACTATGGCTACACCTTC. The encoded protein is CASTLASNYGYTF. Drawing the rest from reference TRBV19 and TRBJ1-2, the complete variable domain is DGGITQSPKYLFRKEGQNVTLSCEQNLNHDAMYWYRQDPGQGLRLIYYSQIVNDFQKGDIAEGYSVSREKKESFPLTVTSAQKNPTAFYLCASTLASNYGYTFGSGTRLTVV.

The V and J genes are TRBV9 and TRBJ2-1; 9 positions match TRBD2. The CDR3 is 18 residues long. Germline V lookup: CDR1 SGDLS, CDR2 YYNGEE. J lost 7 bases, V lost 0 bases, and 14 bases had no gene match. For the CDR3, the DNA is TGTGCCAGCAGCGTAGAAAAGCTAGCGGGAAAGGACGGGAATGAGCAGTTCTTC. Translation: CASSVEKLAGKDGNEQFF. The full variable domain, its missing parts supplied by reference TRBV9 and TRBJ2-1, is DSGVTQTPKHLITATGQRVTLRCSPRSGDLSVYWYQQSLDQGLQFLIQYYNGEERAKGNILERFSAQQFPDLHSELNLSSLELGDSALYFCASSVEKLAGKDGNEQFFGPGTRLTVL.

The rearrangement joins TRBV4-1 to TRBJ2-3; 7 bases are a match to TRBD1. Germline CDR1 and CDR2: MGHRA and YSYEKL. Trimming at V came to 2 bases and at J to 3 bases, leaving 5 bases not matched to a gene. The CDR3 runs 15 residues. The CDR3, as DNA: TGCGCCAGCAGCCAACTCGTACAGGGGACAGATACGCAGTATTTT. Its translation is CASSQLVQGTDTQYF.